One and the same sample provided the 10 T cell receptor beta chains below, sequenced in a study of post-analysis software for immune sequencing data. Carried by the TCR beta cDNA libraries were unique molecular identifiers. TCRdb used MiXCR to reprocess the PCR reads, holding one entry per CDR3 protein. This sample carries a few hundred thousand distinct CDR3 sequences, 30% to 40% of them seen once, and the ten largest clones take around 5.9%. Their specific antigens are unknown. Study-level findings and limits: Four or five TRBV segments, TRBV5-6, TRBV5-1 and TRBV20-1 among them, were found more frequent in patients than controls.

The material sequenced was blood. The receptors originated from a girl under 18 with multiple sclerosis.

This clonotype was detected ten times or more. V usage is TRBV10-3 and J usage is TRBJ1-2; TRBD1 agrees at 10 bases. V gave up 5 bases and J gave up 4 bases; unmatched junction bases: 1. The CDR3 runs to 13 residues. From germline, CDR1 is ENHRY and CDR2 SYGVKD. CDR3 loop: CAISRDRGYGYTF. CDR3 in DNA: TGTGCCATCAGTAGGGACAGGGGCTATGGCTACACCTTC.

The chain joins TRBV5-1 to TRBJ2-5; tentative D call: TRBD1 (6 bases). The V end was cut by 6 bases, the J end by 0 bases, with 15 bases between. Germline CDR1 is SGHRS and CDR2 is YFSETQ. The CDR3 contains 15 residues. The CDR3 here is CASIATAGDQETQYF. In nucleotides, the CDR3 is TGCGCCAGCATCGCCACGGCAGGGGACCAAGAGACCCAGTACTTC.

The chain carries TRBV28 and TRBJ1-2, with D uncertain. V was trimmed by 6 bases and J by 6 bases, leaving 11 bases between them. The CDR3 has 12 residues. Germline CDR1 MDHEN, CDR2 SYDVKM. CDR3 bases: TGTGCCAGCAGGAGCGCAACCGATGGCTACACCTTC. This encodes CASRSATDGYTF.

The gene calls are TRBV3-1 and TRBJ2-7, with TRBD2 matching over 12 bases. The junction had 5 bases not matched to a gene; V was cut back by 6 bases and J by 5 bases. The germline CDR1 and CDR2 sequences are LGHDT and YNNKEL (reference sequence). There are 14 residues in the CDR3. DNA of the CDR3: TGTGCCAGCAGTAGGACTAGCGGGACTAACGAGCAGTACTTC. Its translation: CASSRTSGTNEQYF.

In DNA form, the CDR3 reads TGCAGTGCTAGAGATCAGGGACAGACCTCCGAGCAGTACTTC. Translating it yields CSARDQGQTSEQYF. The chain recombines TRBV20-1 with TRBJ2-5, with TRBD1 identical over 7 bases. The end of the DNA aligns better with TRBJ2-7, so the J call may be wrong. Germline V gene data show CDR1 as DFQATT and CDR2 as SNEGSKA (reference sequence). This CDR3 has 14 amino acids.

This clonotype was seen only a few times. This chain joins TRBV7-2 and TRBJ2-7; 13 bases match TRBD2. Germline V gene lookup returns CDR1 SGHTA and CDR2 FQGNSA. V lost 2 bases and J lost 1; bases outside the gene matches: 5. This CDR3 comprises 17 residues. The CDR3 DNA follows: TGTGCCAGCAGCTTAACTAGCGGGGGGGGTTTTTCCTACGAGCAGTACTTC. Amino acid sequence: CASSLTSGGGFSYEQYF.

This clonotype occurred many times. The chain employs TRBV3-1 and TRBJ2-7; maybe TRBD1 (6 bases). The V and J ends lost 2 bases and 3 bases respectively, with 14 bases between them. Germline assignment: CDR1 LGHDT and CDR2 YNNKEL (reference sequence). The CDR3 contains 15 residues. The CDR3 loop is CASSQWQGMVYEQYF. CDR3 nucleotide sequence: TGTGCCAGCAGCCAATGGCAGGGGATGGTCTACGAGCAGTACTTC.

The V gene is TRBV7-2, the J gene TRBJ1-2; D is unclear. With 5 bases removed from V and 7 bases from J, the gap between germline ends came to 14 bases. In germline, CDR1 is SGHTA, CDR2 FQGNSA. This CDR3 contains 13 residues. The CDR3 nucleotides read TGTGCCAGCAGCGGACTGTATCGGGCTGGCTACACCTTC. Its protein product is CASSGLYRAGYTF.

The chain recombines TRBV12-3 or TRBV12-4 with TRBJ2-1, with D perhaps TRBD1 (6 bases). This CDR3 is built from 15 residues. Trimming removed 6 bases from V and 7 bases from J, with 19 bases in between. CDR3: CASSPLGRGRNEQFF. CDR3 nucleotide sequence: TGTGCCAGCAGCCCGCTGGGCAGGGGCAGGAATGAGCAGTTCTTC.

This clonotype was counted only a few times. The rearrangement joins TRBV7-2 to TRBJ2-7; D not resolved. CDR1 SGHTA and CDR2 FQGNSA come from the germline V gene. V lost 4 bases, J lost 3 bases, and 13 bases lay in between. The CDR3 has 14 amino acids. CDR3 DNA sequence: TGTGCCAGCAGCTCTGGCGTAAACTTCTACGAGCAGTACTTC. Its translation is CASSSGVNFYEQYF.